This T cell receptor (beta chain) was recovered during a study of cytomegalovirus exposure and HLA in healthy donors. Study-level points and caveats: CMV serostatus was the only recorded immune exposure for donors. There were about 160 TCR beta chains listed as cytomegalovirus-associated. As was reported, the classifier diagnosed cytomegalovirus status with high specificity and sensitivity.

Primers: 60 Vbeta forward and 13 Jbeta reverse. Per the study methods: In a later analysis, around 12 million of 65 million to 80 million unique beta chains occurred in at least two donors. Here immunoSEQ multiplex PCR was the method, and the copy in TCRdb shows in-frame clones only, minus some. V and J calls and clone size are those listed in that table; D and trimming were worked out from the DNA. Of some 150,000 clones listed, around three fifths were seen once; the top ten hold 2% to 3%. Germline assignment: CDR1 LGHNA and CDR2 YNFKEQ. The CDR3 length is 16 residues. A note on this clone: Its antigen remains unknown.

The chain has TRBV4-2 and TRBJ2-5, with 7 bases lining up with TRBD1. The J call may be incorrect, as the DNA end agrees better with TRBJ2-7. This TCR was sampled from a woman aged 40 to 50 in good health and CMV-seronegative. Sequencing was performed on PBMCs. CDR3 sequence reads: CASSQPNGDRAYEQYF. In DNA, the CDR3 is TGTGCCAGCAGCCAACCCAACGGAGACAGGGCCTACGAGCAGTACTTC.